Presented here are 13 T cell receptor beta chains from one specimen sequenced in a study of T cells in Graves' hyperthyroidism and ophthalmopathy. What was amplified from RNA transcripts were TCR beta CDR3 regions. Carried out on the TCR CDR3, a first-round RT-PCR used the HTBI primer set. MiXCR, applied by TCRdb to the multiplex PCR reads, yields one record per CDR3 protein. This table has 500,000 to 650,000 distinct CDR3 sequences, 12% to 15% appearing once. Material: blood. These receptor sequences come from a woman in her forties with Graves' hyperthyroidism.

This clonotype came up a few times. The genes are TRBV11-2 and TRBJ1-5; D not resolved. V lost 0 bases to trimming and J lost 7 bases, with 7 bases between them. This CDR3 has 13 amino acids. Germline V gene lookup returns CDR1 SGHAT and CDR2 FQNNGV. In nucleotides, the CDR3 is TGTGCCAGCAGCTTAGACAATGGGCAGCCCCAGCATTTT. Translating gives CASSLDNGQPQHF.

Written as DNA, the CDR3 is TGTGCCAGCAGTAACAGGGGTGGTGACACCGGGGAGCTGTTTTTT. Its protein product is CASSNRGGDTGELFF. The rearrangement uses TRBV6-5 and TRBJ2-2; 7 bases align to TRBD1. Germline V CDR1 and CDR2: MNHEY, SVGAGI. This CDR3 spans 15 amino acids. V lost 5 bases, J lost 3 bases, and 6 bases stayed unmatched.

This clonotype was counted many times. The rearrangement joins TRBV12-3 or TRBV12-4 to TRBJ2-7; D gene ambiguous. The ends were cut back, 6 bases at V and 3 bases at J, with 9 bases in the middle. CDR3 size: 12 residues. Here the CDR3 reads CASSPNSYEQYF. CDR3 sequence (DNA): TGTGCCAGCAGCCCCAACAGCTACGAGCAGTACTTC.

The V call is TRBV5-1, the J call TRBJ1-5, with TRBD1 matching 9 bases. Trimming cost V 8 bases and J 7 bases; bases outside gene matches: 13. Germline CDR1 reads SGHRS; CDR2 reads YFSETQ. The CDR3 length is 15 residues. This CDR3 is CARISAGQGDQPQHF. CDR3 in DNA: TGCGCCAGGATCAGTGCGGGACAGGGAGACCAGCCCCAGCATTTT.

The chain joins TRBV20-1 to TRBJ1-1; 10 bases align to TRBD1. Germline CDR1 and CDR2: DFQATT and SNEGSKA (reference sequence). This CDR3 has 13 amino acids. With 6 bases clipped from V and 3 bases from J, the junction kept 4 bases outside the gene matches. The chain's CDR3 is CSAPDRGYTEAFF. CDR3 sequence (DNA): TGCAGTGCGCCGGACAGGGGGTACACTGAAGCTTTCTTT.

This clonotype showed up many times. The chain combines TRBV20-1 with TRBJ2-7; 8 bases are shared with TRBD2. CDR3 length equals 15 residues. Germline lookup yields CDR1 DFQATT and CDR2 SNEGSKA (reference sequence). V shed 6 bases, J shed 5 bases, and the junction held 15 bases outside the gene matches. CDR3 region: CSAVARSGSLHEQYF. CDR3 sequence (DNA): TGCAGTGCCGTGGCGAGGAGCGGGAGTCTCCACGAGCAGTACTTC.

The sample holds many counts of this clonotype. J is TRBJ2-5 and V is TRBV15, with 10 bases fitting TRBD1. V was clipped by 1 base and J by 4 bases; unmatched bases: 9. This CDR3 has 17 amino acids. Germline CDR1 reads LNHNV; CDR2 reads YYDKDF (reference sequence). Here the CDR3 reads CATSRGVNRDRGETQYF. The CDR3 DNA reads TGTGCCACCAGCAGAGGAGTTAACCGGGACAGGGGAGAGACCCAGTACTTC.

This clonotype was seen repeatedly, ten times or more. The gene calls are TRBV5-1 and TRBJ1-4, with a possible D match to TRBD1 (6 bases). The V end was cut by 4 bases, the J end by 2 bases, with 18 bases between. The CDR3 runs 17 residues. Germline V lookup: CDR1 SGHRS, CDR2 YFSETQ. The CDR3 sequence is CASSAEGRGGTNEKLFF. The CDR3 nucleotides are TGCGCCAGCAGCGCGGAGGGCAGGGGCGGGACTAATGAAAAACTGTTTTTT.

In this sample, this clonotype turned up many times. The genes are TRBV20-1 and TRBJ2-5; D possibly uses TRBD1 or TRBD2 (5 bases each). There are 14 residues in the CDR3. Trimming left V 3 bases short and J 4 bases short, with 15 bases between. From germline, CDR1 is DFQATT and CDR2 SNEGSKA (reference sequence). The chain's CDR3 is CSASRGPRGETQYF. The CDR3 region has the DNA TGCAGTGCTAGCCGGGGACCCCGAGGAGAGACCCAGTACTTC.

This clonotype was counted ten times or more. J is TRBJ2-7 and V is TRBV29-1; D is unresolved. CDR1 is SQVTM, CDR2 ANQGSEA, per germline. The CDR3 is 13 residues long. V shed 5 bases and J shed 3 bases, with 14 bases lying between them. DNA of the CDR3: TGCAGCGTTTTTTCCTCCCAGAACTACGAGCAGTACTTC. Residues: CSVFSSQNYEQYF.

This clonotype has more than one count but fewer than ten. The chain links TRBV6-1 to TRBJ1-2; 8 bases fit TRBD1. J lost 8 bases, V lost 5 bases, and 13 bases had no gene match. The germline CDR1 and CDR2 sequences are MNHNS and SASEGT. The CDR3 contains 15 residues. CDR3 residues: CASSSPRQGADGYTF. The CDR3 DNA reads TGTGCCAGCAGTTCCCCCCGGCAGGGGGCCGACGGCTACACCTTC.

This clonotype was detected many times. The V and J genes are TRBV3-1 and TRBJ1-3; 7 bases are a match to TRBD1. V lost 0 bases to trimming and J lost 3 bases; unmatched junction nucleotides: 8. The CDR3 is 17 residues long. The germline CDR1 and CDR2 sequences are LGHDT and YNNKEL (reference sequence). Written as DNA, the CDR3 is TGTGCCAGCAGCCAAGACCTCCGACAGGGAGATGGAAACACCATATATTTT. It translates to CASSQDLRQGDGNTIYF.

This sequence joins TRBV12-3 or TRBV12-4 and TRBJ2-7, with D possibly called TRBD1 or TRBD2 (5 bases each). V was clipped by 8 bases and J by 1 base, with 6 bases between them. This CDR3 is built from 11 residues. Here the CDR3 reads CASGGSYEQYF. In DNA form, the CDR3 reads TGTGCCAGCGGGGGTTCCTACGAGCAGTACTTC.